Listed below are T cell receptor beta chains from one sample, sequenced in a study of spatial heterogeneity in lung cancer. In TCRdb, the 5' RACE reads were re-called with MiXCR into one record per CDR3 protein. The sample shows around 4,000 distinct CDR3 sequences, roughly 18% of them seen only once. The starting material was PBMCs, obtained at surgery. The receptors shown here come from a male donor with early-stage non-small cell lung cancer. Each CDR3 is given with its conserved first and last residue. Each record gives: CDR3 protein, CDR3 DNA, clone size, J gene, D gene, V gene. A D gene is named only where the DNA matches it firmly. Only part of the rows carry a size: once, few, many, or a class if the clone is expanded.

CDR3 protein: CSAAGQSREQYF
CDR3 DNA: TGCAGTGCGGCCGGACAGTCTAGAGAGCAGTACTTC
clone size: few
J gene: TRBJ2-7
D gene: -
V gene: TRBV20-1

CDR3 protein: CAWSYGTSALSSYNEQFF
CDR3 DNA: TGTGCCTGGAGTTACGGGACTAGCGCTTTAAGCTCCTACAATGAGCAGTTCTTC
clone size: -
J gene: TRBJ2-1
D gene: TRBD2
V gene: TRBV30

CDR3 protein: CASSLGDLSPHEKLFF
CDR3 DNA: TGTGCCAGCAGCCTAGGGGACCTCTCGCCTCATGAAAAACTGTTTTTT
clone size: -
J gene: TRBJ1-4
D gene: -
V gene: TRBV12-3/TRBV12-4

CDR3 protein: CATSRRSGRRPYEQYF
CDR3 DNA: TGTGCCACCAGCAGACGAAGCGGGAGAAGACCCTACGAGCAGTACTTC
clone size: -
J gene: TRBJ2-7
D gene: TRBD2
V gene: TRBV15

CDR3 protein: CASSLNGGRTEAFF
CDR3 DNA: TGTGCCAGCAGCTTAAACGGGGGGCGCACTGAAGCTTTCTTT
clone size: many
J gene: TRBJ1-1
D gene: -
V gene: TRBV11-2

CDR3 protein: CASSYKGQGGVLGYGYTF
CDR3 DNA: TGTGCCAGCAGTTACAAGGGACAGGGCGGAGTACTAGGGTATGGCTACACCTTC
clone size: many
J gene: TRBJ1-2
D gene: TRBD1
V gene: TRBV6-6

CDR3 protein: CASSVGPSGGADTQYF
CDR3 DNA: TGTGCCAGCAGCGTAGGGCCTAGCGGGGGGGCCGATACGCAGTATTTT
clone size: few
J gene: TRBJ2-3
D gene: TRBD2
V gene: TRBV9

CDR3 protein: CASSQLAGGYEQYF
CDR3 DNA: TGTGCCAGCAGTCAACTAGCGGGAGGATACGAGCAGTACTTC
clone size: -
J gene: TRBJ2-7
D gene: TRBD2
V gene: TRBV6-6

CDR3 protein: CASSSQQVNTEAFF
CDR3 DNA: TGCGCCAGCAGCTCCCAACAGGTTAACACTGAAGCTTTCTTT
clone size: many
J gene: TRBJ1-1
D gene: -
V gene: TRBV5-1

CDR3 protein: CASSLLAGGRDEQFF
CDR3 DNA: TGTGCCAGCAGTCTCCTAGCGGGAGGGCGTGATGAGCAGTTCTTC
clone size: many
J gene: TRBJ2-1
D gene: TRBD2
V gene: TRBV6-1

CDR3 protein: CASSLDAGMDYEQYF
CDR3 DNA: TGTGCCAGCAGTTTAGATGCAGGGATGGACTACGAGCAGTACTTC
clone size: -
J gene: TRBJ2-7
D gene: -
V gene: TRBV27

CDR3 protein: CASSPQARTDTQYF
CDR3 DNA: TGTGCCAGCAGCCCGCAGGCCCGCACAGATACGCAGTATTTT
clone size: medium-sized
J gene: TRBJ2-3
D gene: -
V gene: TRBV2

CDR3 protein: CASRTSGRGYNEQFF
CDR3 DNA: TGTGCCAGCAGAACAAGCGGGAGGGGTTACAATGAGCAGTTCTTC
clone size: many
J gene: TRBJ2-1
D gene: TRBD2
V gene: TRBV28

CDR3 protein: CASSGGHTGEKLFF
CDR3 DNA: TGTGCCAGCAGCGGGGGACATACGGGGGAAAAACTGTTTTTT
clone size: -
J gene: TRBJ1-4
D gene: -
V gene: TRBV7-6

CDR3 protein: CAVKESSGNTIYF
CDR3 DNA: TGTGCCGTCAAAGAAAGCTCTGGAAACACCATATATTTT
clone size: -
J gene: TRBJ1-3
D gene: -
V gene: TRBV10-3

CDR3 protein: CASWSSSFYEQYF
CDR3 DNA: TGTGCCAGCTGGTCCTCGAGTTTCTACGAGCAGTACTTC
clone size: -
J gene: TRBJ2-7
D gene: -
V gene: TRBV6-2/TRBV6-3

CDR3 protein: CASSISTDSYYGYTF
CDR3 DNA: TGTGCCAGCAGCATCTCTACGGACAGTTATTATGGCTACACCTTC
clone size: -
J gene: TRBJ1-2
D gene: -
V gene: TRBV5-5

CDR3 protein: CASHAAKDSLVHEQYF
CDR3 DNA: TGCGCCAGCCACGCCGCTAAGGACAGCCTAGTCCACGAGCAGTACTTC
clone size: few
J gene: TRBJ2-7
D gene: -
V gene: TRBV5-1

CDR3 protein: CASSLVSGTGGNSPLHF
CDR3 DNA: TGTGCCAGCAGCTTAGTATCCGGGACAGGGGGAAATTCACCCCTCCACTTT
clone size: many
J gene: TRBJ1-6
D gene: TRBD1
V gene: TRBV13

CDR3 protein: CASSLALRGLTIGSEKLFF
CDR3 DNA: TGTGCCAGCAGCTTAGCGCTCCGGGGGCTCACGATTGGTAGTGAAAAACTGTTTTTT
clone size: few
J gene: TRBJ1-4
D gene: -
V gene: TRBV7-8

CDR3 protein: CASSPRQGDSNQPQHF
CDR3 DNA: TGTGCCAGCAGCCCGAGGCAGGGCGACAGCAATCAGCCCCAGCATTTT
clone size: -
J gene: TRBJ1-5
D gene: -
V gene: TRBV6-5

CDR3 protein: CASRDRSDEQFF
CDR3 DNA: TGTGCCAGCCGCGACAGAAGCGATGAGCAGTTCTTC
clone size: -
J gene: TRBJ2-1
D gene: -
V gene: TRBV7-8

CDR3 protein: CASSPSPTTGGHQPQHF
CDR3 DNA: TGTGCCAGCAGCCCGTCCCCGACAACAGGGGGCCATCAGCCCCAGCATTTT
clone size: -
J gene: TRBJ1-5
D gene: TRBD1
V gene: TRBV7-8

CDR3 protein: CASSGGDSYEQYF
CDR3 DNA: TGCGCCAGCAGTGGCGGCGACTCCTACGAGCAGTACTTC
clone size: few
J gene: TRBJ2-7
D gene: -
V gene: TRBV5-1

CDR3 protein: CASRRTGVPLHF
CDR3 DNA: TGTGCCAGCAGGCGGACTGGAGTGCCCCTGCATTTT
clone size: -
J gene: TRBJ1-5
D gene: -
V gene: TRBV2

CDR3 protein: CSDQPRGYEQYF
CDR3 DNA: TGCAGCGACCAACCCCGAGGGTACGAGCAGTACTTC
clone size: many
J gene: TRBJ2-7
D gene: -
V gene: TRBV29-1

CDR3 protein: CASTSPGLSSYEQYF
CDR3 DNA: TGTGCCAGCACCTCCCCGGGGCTAAGCTCCTACGAGCAGTACTTC
clone size: few
J gene: TRBJ2-7
D gene: -
V gene: TRBV28

CDR3 protein: CSARGPTGALGNTIYF
CDR3 DNA: TGCAGTGCTAGAGGCCCCACGGGGGCGCTTGGAAACACCATATATTTT
clone size: few
J gene: TRBJ1-3
D gene: -
V gene: TRBV20-1

CDR3 protein: CSARDQAGGYGYTF
CDR3 DNA: TGCAGTGCTAGAGATCAGGCAGGAGGGTACGGCTACACCTTC
clone size: few
J gene: TRBJ1-2
D gene: -
V gene: TRBV20-1

CDR3 protein: CASSRAPSGRAGDTQYF
CDR3 DNA: TGTGCCAGCAGCCGGGCCCCCAGCGGGAGGGCCGGGGATACGCAGTATTTT
clone size: -
J gene: TRBJ2-3
D gene: TRBD2
V gene: TRBV7-2

CDR3 protein: CASRARDRSFSGELFF
CDR3 DNA: TGTGCCAGCAGGGCCCGGGACAGGAGTTTTTCCGGGGAGCTGTTTTTT
clone size: medium-sized
J gene: TRBJ2-2
D gene: TRBD1
V gene: TRBV7-2

CDR3 protein: CASRETEMNTEAFF
CDR3 DNA: TGTGCCAGCAGGGAAACTGAGATGAACACTGAAGCTTTCTTT
clone size: -
J gene: TRBJ1-1
D gene: -
V gene: TRBV12-3/TRBV12-4

CDR3 protein: CSAREQLNQPQHF
CDR3 DNA: TGCAGTGCTAGAGAACAGCTCAATCAGCCCCAGCATTTT
clone size: many
J gene: TRBJ1-5
D gene: -
V gene: TRBV20-1

CDR3 protein: CASSPRTGPIYGYTF
CDR3 DNA: TGTGCCAGCAGCCCCCGGACAGGGCCCATCTATGGCTACACCTTC
clone size: -
J gene: TRBJ1-2
D gene: TRBD1
V gene: TRBV11-2

CDR3 protein: CASSLADRSLFF
CDR3 DNA: TGTGCCAGCAGCTTAGCAGACAGGAGTCTGTTTTTT
clone size: medium-sized
J gene: TRBJ1-4
D gene: -
V gene: TRBV7-2

CDR3 protein: CASSAGTLSTDTQYF
CDR3 DNA: TGTGCCAGCAGCGCCGGGACACTGAGCACAGATACGCAGTATTTT
clone size: -
J gene: TRBJ2-3
D gene: -
V gene: TRBV9

CDR3 protein: CASSLSTGRNTEAFF
CDR3 DNA: TGTGCCAGCAGCTTATCGACAGGGAGGAACACTGAAGCTTTCTTT
clone size: -
J gene: TRBJ1-1
D gene: TRBD1
V gene: TRBV7-2

CDR3 protein: CASSYARGSGTEAFF
CDR3 DNA: TGCGCCAGCAGCTATGCCAGGGGGAGCGGGACTGAAGCTTTCTTT
clone size: few
J gene: TRBJ1-1
D gene: TRBD1
V gene: TRBV5-1

CDR3 protein: CSARDERNTQYF
CDR3 DNA: TGCAGTGCTAGAGATGAACGGAATACGCAGTATTTT
clone size: -
J gene: TRBJ2-3
D gene: -
V gene: TRBV20-1

CDR3 protein: CASSVGGDPYNEQFF
CDR3 DNA: TGTGCCAGCAGCGTAGGGGGGGACCCGTACAATGAGCAGTTCTTC
clone size: medium-sized
J gene: TRBJ2-1
D gene: -
V gene: TRBV9

CDR3 protein: CSARDNYGYTF
CDR3 DNA: TGCAGTGCTCGGGACAACTATGGCTACACCTTC
clone size: -
J gene: TRBJ1-2
D gene: -
V gene: TRBV20-1

CDR3 protein: CASSPMLGQPQHF
CDR3 DNA: TGTGCCAGCAGCCCTATGTTGGGGCAGCCCCAGCATTTT
clone size: medium-sized
J gene: TRBJ1-5
D gene: -
V gene: TRBV11-2

CDR3 protein: CASRGTGSDEQFF
CDR3 DNA: TGTGCCAGCAGGGGGACAGGGTCGGATGAGCAGTTCTTC
clone size: -
J gene: TRBJ2-1
D gene: TRBD1
V gene: TRBV3-1

CDR3 protein: CASSLATGRETQYF
CDR3 DNA: TGTGCCAGCAGTTTAGCCACAGGTAGAGAGACCCAGTACTTC
clone size: -
J gene: TRBJ2-5
D gene: -
V gene: TRBV12-3/TRBV12-4

CDR3 protein: CASSIAGGRREQYF
CDR3 DNA: TGCGCCAGCAGCATAGCGGGGGGCCGGCGTGAGCAGTACTTC
clone size: -
J gene: TRBJ2-7
D gene: TRBD2
V gene: TRBV5-1

CDR3 protein: CPTSRGGDPNIQYF
CDR3 DNA: TGTCCCACCAGCAGGGGCGGAGATCCAAACATTCAGTACTTC
clone size: -
J gene: TRBJ2-4
D gene: -
V gene: TRBV15

CDR3 protein: CASSPLAGAADTQYF
CDR3 DNA: TGTGCCAGCAGCCCACTAGCGGGAGCAGCAGATACGCAGTATTTT
clone size: medium-sized
J gene: TRBJ2-3
D gene: TRBD2
V gene: TRBV12-3/TRBV12-4

CDR3 protein: CAWILTAGGPAGELFF
CDR3 DNA: TGTGCCTGGATCCTTACCGCGGGGGGGCCCGCCGGGGAGCTGTTTTTT
clone size: few
J gene: TRBJ2-2
D gene: TRBD2
V gene: TRBV30

CDR3 protein: CASSPGTAGANVLTF
CDR3 DNA: TGTGCCAGCAGCCCCGGGACAGCCGGGGCCAACGTCCTGACTTTC
clone size: -
J gene: TRBJ2-6
D gene: TRBD1
V gene: TRBV5-4

CDR3 protein: CASSGNLYGYTF
CDR3 DNA: TGTGCCAGCAGTGGCAACCTCTATGGCTACACCTTC
clone size: medium-sized
J gene: TRBJ1-2
D gene: -
V gene: TRBV2

CDR3 protein: CASSTGPEQYF
CDR3 DNA: TGTGCCAGCAGCACCGGACCCGAGCAGTACTTC
clone size: few
J gene: TRBJ2-7
D gene: -
V gene: TRBV5-4

CDR3 protein: CASNGGGGAYEQYF
CDR3 DNA: TGTGCCAGCAACGGCGGAGGAGGCGCCTACGAGCAGTACTTC
clone size: -
J gene: TRBJ2-7
D gene: -
V gene: TRBV28

CDR3 protein: CASSQEHTEMRPTEAFF
CDR3 DNA: TGTGCCAGCAGCCAAGAACATACGGAGATGCGGCCCACTGAAGCTTTCTTT
clone size: medium-sized
J gene: TRBJ1-1
D gene: -
V gene: TRBV3-1

CDR3 protein: CSARGRTFTDTQYF
CDR3 DNA: TGCAGTGCTAGAGGCCGGACTTTCACAGATACGCAGTATTTT
clone size: -
J gene: TRBJ2-3
D gene: -
V gene: TRBV20-1

CDR3 protein: CASSPRGQNGELFF
CDR3 DNA: TGTGCCAGCAGCCCCCGGGGGCAGAATGGGGAGCTGTTTTTT
clone size: medium-sized
J gene: TRBJ2-2
D gene: -
V gene: TRBV11-3

CDR3 protein: CASSPGVAGSYEQYF
CDR3 DNA: TGTGCCAGCTCACCGGGGGTGGCGGGCTCCTACGAGCAGTACTTC
clone size: many
J gene: TRBJ2-7
D gene: -
V gene: TRBV18

CDR3 protein: CASSPKGETQYF
CDR3 DNA: TGTGCCAGCAGCCCGAAGGGCGAGACCCAGTACTTC
clone size: few
J gene: TRBJ2-5
D gene: -
V gene: TRBV7-9

CDR3 protein: CSVVRDMNPYEQYF
CDR3 DNA: TGCAGCGTTGTCAGGGACATGAACCCCTACGAGCAGTACTTC
clone size: few
J gene: TRBJ2-7
D gene: -
V gene: TRBV29-1

CDR3 protein: CASSLGGVGAKYEQYF
CDR3 DNA: TGCGCCAGCAGCTTGGGAGGGGTGGGCGCAAAGTACGAGCAGTACTTC
clone size: few
J gene: TRBJ2-7
D gene: -
V gene: TRBV5-1

CDR3 protein: CASSTGEGSDTQYF
CDR3 DNA: TGTGCCAGCAGCACCGGGGAGGGGTCCGATACGCAGTATTTT
clone size: medium-sized
J gene: TRBJ2-3
D gene: TRBD2
V gene: TRBV6-4